Presented here are 3 T cell receptor beta chains from one specimen sequenced in a study of blood T cell repertoires in COVID-19. Profiling relied on immunoSEQ multiplex PCR, and the TCRdb table lists in-frame clones only, not all of them. The sample includes around 250,000 clones, about 82% seen only once; the top ten take roughly an eighth. The specimen sequenced was peripheral blood. Receptor source: an elderly man with acute or convalescent COVID-19.

The DNA for the CDR3 is TGTGCCAGCAGCTTAGATGAGTGGCAGGGGGCGCGGAATGAGCAGTTCTTC. It yields the protein CASSLDEWQGARNEQFF. The chain joins TRBV11-2 to TRBJ2-1; 8 positions agree with TRBD1. The CDR3 consists of 17 residues. With V trimmed by 0 bases and J by 7 bases, 11 bases remained unmatched. Germline CDR1 reads SGHAT; CDR2 reads FQNNGV.

The V gene is TRBV7-9, the J gene TRBJ1-3, with 8 bases identical to TRBD1. The CDR3 consists of 16 residues. Germline CDR1 SEHNR, CDR2 FQNEAQ (reference sequence). J was trimmed by 4 bases and V by 6 bases; bases with no gene match: 11. The CDR3: CASRPETGTGGNTIYF. In DNA form, the CDR3 reads TGTGCCAGCAGGCCGGAGACCGGGACAGGAGGAAACACCATATATTTT.

DNA of the CDR3: TGCGCCAGCAGCTCCGGACTAGCGGGAGAATCCTACGAGCAGTACTTC. This gives the protein CASSSGLAGESYEQYF. This sequence joins TRBV5-1 and TRBJ2-7; the match to TRBD2 covers 13 bases. J gave up 1 base and V 3 bases, and 4 bases lay outside the gene matches. The CDR3 runs 16 residues. Germline CDR1 is SGHRS and CDR2 is YFSETQ.